A single sample is the source of the 30 T cell receptor beta chains below, sequenced in a study of tumor-infiltrating lymphocytes in localized non-small cell lung cancer. TCRdb's copy holds only in-frame clones and misses some; the assay was immunoSEQ multiplex PCR. This sample has 9,500 to 10,000 clones, with almost 80% found just once. The sample consisted of lung tumor tissue. These receptors were collected from a human donor with non-small cell lung cancer.

By its share, this clone is medium-sized. V gene TRBV28 combines with J gene TRBJ1-5; weak D call: TRBD1 (6 bases). This CDR3 is 15 amino acids long. Per germline, CDR1 MDHEN and CDR2 SYDVKM. The V end lost 4 bases, the J end lost 0 bases, and 10 bases lay between the germline ends. The CDR3 here is CASSSRGFSNQPQHF. The CDR3 DNA follows: TGTGCCAGCAGTTCTAGGGGGTTTAGCAATCAGCCCCAGCATTTT. The whole variable domain, filled in from reference TRBV28 and TRBJ1-5, reads DVKVTQSSRYLVKRTGEKVFLECVQDMDHENMFWYRQDPGLGLRLIYFSYDVKMKEKGDIPEGYSVSREKKERFSLILESASTNQTSMYLCASSSRGFSNQPQHFGDGTRLSIL.

This clone has just a few counts. The rearrangement joins TRBV18 to TRBJ2-2, with D unresolved. The V end lost 6 bases, the J end lost 7 bases, and 21 bases lay between the germline ends. CDR1 and CDR2 (germline): KGHSH, LQKENI. The CDR3 is made up of 16 amino acids. CDR3 protein: CASSSTTGPYGGELFF. Here the CDR3 DNA reads TGTGCCAGCTCTTCCACCACCGGGCCCTATGGCGGGGAGCTGTTTTTT. Full variable domain (missing parts from reference TRBV18 and TRBJ2-2): NAGVMQNPRHLVRRRGQEARLRCSPMKGHSHVYWYRQLPEEGLKFMVYLQKENIIDESGMPKERFSAEFPKEGPSILRIQQVVRGDSAAYFCASSSTTGPYGGELFFGEGSRLTVL.

The chain recombines TRBV14 with TRBJ1-1; D unclear. Germline V CDR1 and CDR2: SGHDN, FVKESK. V gave up 2 bases and J gave up 5 bases, with 12 bases separating them. The CDR3 runs 14 residues. The CDR3 coding sequence is TGTGCCAGCAGCCAATTCTGGTCAGGAACTGAAGCTTTCTTT. Translation gives CASSQFWSGTEAFF.

This sequence joins TRBV6-5 and TRBJ2-1, with no clear D. Between the trimmed V and J ends, which lost 6 bases and 0 bases, there was a span of 12 bases. Germline-derived CDR1 and CDR2 are MNHEY and SVGAGI. The CDR3 has 15 amino acids. CDR3 sequence reads: CASRNLVSSYNEQFF. The CDR3 bases are TGTGCCAGCAGAAATCTAGTGAGCTCCTACAATGAGCAGTTCTTC.

V is TRBV27 and J is TRBJ2-5; the D gene could be TRBD1 or TRBD2 (5 bases each). Trimming took 4 bases from V and 0 from J, leaving 9 bases between them. This CDR3 comprises 14 residues. CDR1 and CDR2 (germline): MNHEY, SMNVEV (reference sequence). The CDR3 DNA is TGTGCCAGCAGTTCCTGGGGGAACCAAGAGACCCAGTACTTC. It encodes CASSSWGNQETQYF.

V gene TRBV19 combines with J gene TRBJ1-1; 9 bases are shared with TRBD1. Trimming at V came to 5 bases and at J to 7 bases, leaving 5 bases not matched to a gene. Looked up from germline, CDR1 is LNHDA and CDR2 is SQIVND (reference sequence). The CDR3 is made up of 13 amino acids. CDR3 loop: CASSGTGGGEAFF. CDR3 DNA sequence: TGTGCCAGTAGTGGAACAGGGGGCGGTGAAGCTTTCTTT.

The rearrangement uses TRBV6-5 and TRBJ1-4; D is perhaps TRBD1 (5 bases). Germline assignment: CDR1 MNHEY and CDR2 SVGAGI. Trimming stripped 4 bases from V and 5 bases from J, with 11 bases between. The CDR3 totals 14 residues. CDR3 region: CASSWADRNEKLFF. The CDR3 DNA is TGTGCCAGCAGTTGGGCTGACAGAAATGAAAAACTGTTTTTT.

The gene calls are TRBV19 and TRBJ2-1; 11 bases are shared with TRBD2. There are 17 residues in the CDR3. The germline CDR1 and CDR2 sequences are LNHDA and SQIVND (reference sequence). The V segment lost 4 bases and the J segment 0 bases; nucleotides outside the gene matches: 5. DNA of the CDR3: TGTGCCAGTAGTAGATCGGGACTAGCGGCCTCCTACAATGAGCAGTTCTTC. Translating gives CASSRSGLAASYNEQFF. Supplemented by reference TRBV19 and TRBJ2-1, the full variable domain reads DGGITQSPKYLFRKEGQNVTLSCEQNLNHDAMYWYRQDPGQGLRLIYYSQIVNDFQKGDIAEGYSVSREKKESFPLTVTSAQKNPTAFYLCASSRSGLAASYNEQFFGPGTRLTVL.

V usage is TRBV30 and J usage is TRBJ1-6, with 7 bases fitting TRBD1. The CDR3 length is 13 residues. Germline CDR1 is GTSNPN and CDR2 is SVGIG (reference sequence). J lost 13 bases, V lost 5 bases, and 11 bases had no gene match. The CDR3 DNA sequence: TGTGCCTGGCAGACAGGGATTCGCGCCCCCCTCCACTTT. Translated, it gives CAWQTGIRAPLHF.

The chain carries TRBV6-5 and TRBJ2-1; 9 nucleotides line up with TRBD2. The CDR3 spans 16 residues. V shed 2 bases, J shed 1 base, and the junction held 3 bases outside the gene matches. Germline values: CDR1 MNHEY, CDR2 SVGAGI. CDR3 protein: CASSYTAGGSYNEQFF. For the CDR3, the DNA is TGTGCCAGCAGTTACACCGCGGGGGGGTCCTACAATGAGCAGTTCTTC.

This clone was seen a single time. As DNA, the CDR3 is TGCGCCAGCAGCCAAGAGCCCGTTACAGAAAGGTCTTCACCCCTCCACTTT. It specifies CASSQEPVTERSSPLHF. V is TRBV4-1 and J is TRBJ1-6, with D unresolved. CDR3 length equals 17 residues. CDR1 and CDR2 (germline): MGHRA, YSYEKL. V lost 0 bases and J 9 bases, leaving 18 bases between the germline ends.

This clone has a single count. This chain joins TRBV7-3 and TRBJ2-1; 7 bases are a match to TRBD2. This CDR3 region has 15 residues. The ends lost 5 bases at V and 4 bases at J; junction bases unmatched: 8. Germline values: CDR1 SGHTA, CDR2 FQGTGA. In DNA, the CDR3 is TGTGCCAGCAGCATAGAGCGGGGTCGGTACAATGAGCAGTTCTTC. This translates into CASSIERGRYNEQFF.

The chain combines TRBV28 with TRBJ2-7; 10 bases agree with TRBD2. Trimming took 2 bases from V and 5 from J; bases not matched to a gene: 6. Germline CDR1 reads MDHEN; CDR2 reads SYDVKM. The CDR3 consists of 15 residues. The CDR3 DNA reads TGTGCCAGCAGTTTAAGCGGGAGGGCCTGGGACGAGCAGTACTTC. Encoded protein: CASSLSGRAWDEQYF.

V is TRBV5-6 and J is TRBJ2-3; 7 bases line up with TRBD2. Germline loops: CDR1 SGHDT, CDR2 YYEEEE. V dropped 4 bases and J dropped 5; count of bases not matched to a gene: 13. The CDR3 has 16 amino acids. As DNA, the CDR3 is TGTGCCAGCAGCCAGTTTTCGGGAGGCCGGGGAGATACGCAGTATTTT. It yields the protein CASSQFSGGRGDTQYF.

This clone was detected only a few times. The J gene is TRBJ1-6, the V gene TRBV5-8; D not certain. Germline CDR1 and CDR2: SGHTS and YDEGEE. The ends were cut back, 0 bases at V and 0 bases at J, with 10 bases in the middle. The CDR3 runs 17 residues. CDR3 nucleotide sequence: TGTGCCAGCAGCTTGGTTGTTGGAAGCTCCTATAATTCACCCCTCCACTTT. Its protein product is CASSLVVGSSYNSPLHF.

The chain combines TRBV11-3 with TRBJ2-3, with 12 bases fitting TRBD2. CDR3 length equals 17 residues. CDR1 SGHNT and CDR2 YENEEA come from the germline V gene. The trim removed 1 base at V and 5 bases at J, leaving 7 bases unmatched. CDR3 in DNA: TGTGCCAGCAGCTTAGGGGCTAGCGGGGGGGCAGGAGATACGCAGTATTTT. It encodes CASSLGASGGAGDTQYF.

The V and J genes are TRBV11-3 and TRBJ2-3; 8 bases fit TRBD1. V shed 3 bases, J shed 2 bases, and the junction held 4 bases outside the gene matches. CDR3 size: 15 residues. Germline CDR1 is SGHNT and CDR2 is YENEEA. The CDR3 protein is CASSLGQAYTDTQYF. CDR3 nucleotide sequence: TGTGCCAGCAGCTTGGGACAGGCCTACACAGATACGCAGTATTTT. Combining the CDR3 with reference TRBV11-3 and TRBJ2-3 gives the whole variable domain EAGVVQSPRYKIIEKKQPVAFWCNPISGHNTLYWYLQNLGQGPELLIRYENEEAVDDSQLPKDRFSAERLKGVDSTLKIQPAELGDSAVYLCASSLGQAYTDTQYFGPGTRLTVL.

The V gene is TRBV29-1, the J gene TRBJ2-3; TRBD2 aligns across 7 bases. The ends lost 4 bases at V and 1 base at J; junction bases unmatched: 8. The CDR3 is made up of 15 amino acids. Germline values: CDR1 SQVTM, CDR2 ANQGSEA. CDR3: CSVVGGRARTDTQYF. The CDR3 coding sequence is TGCAGCGTTGTTGGGGGGAGGGCCCGCACAGATACGCAGTATTTT.

This clone has just a few counts. The genes are TRBV30 and TRBJ2-7, with 12 bases lining up with TRBD2. CDR1 is GTSNPN and CDR2 is SVGIG in the germline V gene (reference sequence). The CDR3 runs 15 residues. With 2 bases clipped from V and 4 bases from J, the junction kept 6 bases outside the gene matches. The CDR3 protein is CAWSRETSGRYEQYF. The CDR3 DNA reads as TGTGCCTGGAGTAGGGAAACTAGCGGGAGGTACGAGCAGTACTTC.

The chain employs TRBV4-1 and TRBJ2-7, with TRBD2 identical over 8 bases. CDR3 length: 16 residues. Losses at the gene ends were 1 base for V and 2 bases for J; bases not matched to a gene: 7. Germline V gene data show CDR1 as MGHRA and CDR2 as YSYEKL. For the CDR3, the DNA is TGCGCCAGCAGCCAAGGGTCACAGCGGGGGACCTACGAGCAGTACTTC. This codes for CASSQGSQRGTYEQYF.

The chain is built from TRBV10-2 and TRBJ2-3; a weak D match, TRBD2 (5 bases). V was clipped by 2 bases and J by 1 base, with 7 bases between them. CDR1 is WSHSY and CDR2 is SAAADI in the germline V gene. This CDR3 spans 14 amino acids. The CDR3 nucleotides are TGCGCCAGCAGTGAGGCGGGCGGCACAGATACGCAGTATTTT. Its protein is CASSEAGGTDTQYF.

The chain combines TRBV7-9 with TRBJ1-2, with 7 bases aligning to TRBD1. The CDR3 has 13 amino acids. V dropped 5 bases and J dropped 7; count of bases not matched to a gene: 7. The germline gives CDR1 SEHNR, CDR2 FQNEAQ (reference sequence). This CDR3 is CASSPPQGPGYTF. The DNA for the CDR3 is TGTGCCAGCAGCCCCCCACAGGGGCCTGGCTACACCTTC.

This chain uses TRBV6-6 with TRBJ2-1; 11 bases are shared with TRBD2. The CDR3 loop spans 15 amino acids. Germline V gene sequence: CDR1 MNHNY, CDR2 SVGAGI (reference sequence). The trim removed 10 bases at V and 3 bases at J, leaving 8 bases unmatched. In DNA, the CDR3 is TGTGCCACCGATAGCGGGAGGGCGAACTACAATGAGCAGTTCTTC. It is translated as CATDSGRANYNEQFF.

This chain joins TRBV6-6 and TRBJ2-5, with unresolved D. Germline V gene lookup returns CDR1 MNHNY and CDR2 SVGAGI (reference sequence). The CDR3 length is 14 residues. The ends were cut back, 5 bases at V and 4 bases at J, with 14 bases in the middle. Written as DNA, the CDR3 is TGTGCCAGCAGTACGGGCCAGGAGATAGAGACCCAGTACTTC. Translated, it gives CASSTGQEIETQYF.

The chain recombines TRBV7-9 with TRBJ1-1, with D unclear. The CDR3 contains 12 residues. V was shortened by 2 bases and J by 4 bases, with 5 bases between the two germline ends. CDR1 is SEHNR and CDR2 is FQNEAQ in the germline V gene (reference sequence). In DNA, the CDR3 is TGTGCCAGCAGCTTAAGAACCACTGAAGCTTTCTTT. Translation gives CASSLRTTEAFF.

This clone was picked up a small number of times. The chain is built from TRBV5-5 and TRBJ2-7; no firm D call. The V gene's germline CDR1 is SGHKS and CDR2 YYEKEE (reference sequence). There are 19 residues in the CDR3. V dropped 0 bases and J dropped 2 bases, with 24 bases sitting between them. The chain's CDR3 is CASSLVFGGRGVVAYEQYF. The CDR3 DNA sequence: TGTGCCAGCAGCTTGGTCTTTGGCGGACGAGGAGTTGTTGCCTACGAGCAGTACTTC. Looking up the rest from reference TRBV5-5 and TRBJ2-7 gives the full variable domain: DAGVTQSPTHLIKTRGQQVTLRCSPISGHKSVSWYQQVLGQGPQFIFQYYEKEERGRGNFPDRFSARQFPNYSSELNVNALLLGDSALYLCASSLVFGGRGVVAYEQYFGPGTRLTVT.

The chain uses TRBV5-4 and TRBJ1-3; tentatively, D is TRBD1 (5 bases). CDR1 is SGHNT, CDR2 YYREEE, per germline (reference sequence). The V end lost 0 bases, the J end lost 9 bases, and 7 bases lay between the germline ends. The CDR3 runs 12 residues. This chain's CDR3 is CASSLEGATIYF. CDR3 DNA sequence: TGTGCCAGCAGCTTGGAAGGGGCCACCATATATTTT.

The chain joins TRBV5-6 to TRBJ1-1; D is ambiguous. The CDR3 loop spans 15 amino acids. Germline lookup yields CDR1 SGHDT and CDR2 YYEEEE. V was shortened by 0 bases and J by 1 base, with 10 bases between the two germline ends. The CDR3 region is CASSLDNKRNTEAFF. CDR3 DNA sequence: TGTGCCAGCAGCTTGGATAACAAGAGGAACACTGAAGCTTTCTTT.

The V and J genes are TRBV19 and TRBJ2-2; a possible D gene is TRBD2 (5 bases). Germline lookup yields CDR1 LNHDA and CDR2 SQIVND (reference sequence). This CDR3 spans 14 amino acids. V dropped 1 base and J dropped 7 bases, with 10 bases sitting between them. The CDR3 loop reads CASSIGRGNGELFF. CDR3 DNA: TGTGCCAGTAGTATAGGACGGGGTAACGGGGAGCTGTTTTTT. The entire variable domain, with the rest obtained from reference TRBV19 and TRBJ2-2, is as follows: DGGITQSPKYLFRKEGQNVTLSCEQNLNHDAMYWYRQDPGQGLRLIYYSQIVNDFQKGDIAEGYSVSREKKESFPLTVTSAQKNPTAFYLCASSIGRGNGELFFGEGSRLTVL.

The rearrangement uses TRBV27 and TRBJ2-6; possible D gene TRBD2, 6 bases. CDR3 length equals 16 residues. Germline CDR1 is MNHEY and CDR2 is SMNVEV (reference sequence). Trimming removed 3 bases at V and 8 bases at J, with 17 bases between. The DNA of the CDR3 is TGTGCCAGCAGTTTGTCCGGGACTCTAGTTCCCAACGTCCTGACTTTC. Protein: CASSLSGTLVPNVLTF.